This T cell receptor beta chain was recovered during a study of blood T cell repertoires in COVID-19. Study processing details: The assay estimated nucleated cells by amplifying reference gene primers. Clones were sequenced by immunoSEQ multiplex PCR, and TCRdb holds only the in-frame ones, with some missing. V, J and clone size are taken as reported in that table, and D and trimming were inferred from the DNA itself. This table has approximately 250,000 clones, 86% appearing once. The source is a man aged 30 to 45 who had recovered from COVID-19. Source material: peripheral blood.

Written as DNA, the CDR3 is TGCGCCAGCAGCCAACAGGGAAATCAAGAGACCCAGTACTTC. Its protein is CASSQQGNQETQYF. The chain is built from TRBV4-1 and TRBJ2-5, with a tentative D call TRBD1 (5 bases). The CDR3 length is 14 residues. Germline CDR1 reads MGHRA; CDR2 reads YSYEKL. V lost 2 bases, J lost 2 bases, and 9 bases lay in between.